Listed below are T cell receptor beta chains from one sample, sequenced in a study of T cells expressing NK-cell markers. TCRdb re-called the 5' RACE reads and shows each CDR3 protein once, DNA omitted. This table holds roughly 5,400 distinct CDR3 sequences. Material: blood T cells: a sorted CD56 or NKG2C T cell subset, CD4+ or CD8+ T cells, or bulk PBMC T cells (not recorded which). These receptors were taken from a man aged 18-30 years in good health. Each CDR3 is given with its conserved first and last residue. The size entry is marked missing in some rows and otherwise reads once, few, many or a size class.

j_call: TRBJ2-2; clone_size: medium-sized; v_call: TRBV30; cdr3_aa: CAHLAGPGELFF
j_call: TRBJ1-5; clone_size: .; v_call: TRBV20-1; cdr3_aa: CSARDRNRGIVGSNQPQHF
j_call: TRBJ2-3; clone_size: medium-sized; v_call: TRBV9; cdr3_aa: CASSADGTSGITQYF
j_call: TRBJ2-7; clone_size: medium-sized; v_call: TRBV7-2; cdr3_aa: CASSSTPHGEQYF
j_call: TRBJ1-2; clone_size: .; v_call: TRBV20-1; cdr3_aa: CSAESLHGYTF
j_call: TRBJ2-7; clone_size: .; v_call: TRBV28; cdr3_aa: CASSPSALTYEQYF
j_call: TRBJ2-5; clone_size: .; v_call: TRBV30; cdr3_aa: CAWSVLARETQYF
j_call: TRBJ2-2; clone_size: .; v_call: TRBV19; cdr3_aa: CASSIRQGFANTGELFF
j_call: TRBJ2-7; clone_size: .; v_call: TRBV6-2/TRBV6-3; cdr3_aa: CASGDSYEQYF
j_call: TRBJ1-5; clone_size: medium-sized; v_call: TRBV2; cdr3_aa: CASGTGSQPQHF
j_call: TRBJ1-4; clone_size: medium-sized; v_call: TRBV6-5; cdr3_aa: CASSYTLDGATNEKLFF
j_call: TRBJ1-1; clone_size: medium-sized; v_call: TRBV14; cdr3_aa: CASSQELRNTEAFF
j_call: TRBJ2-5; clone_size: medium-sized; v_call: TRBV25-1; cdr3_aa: CASSPGGETQYF
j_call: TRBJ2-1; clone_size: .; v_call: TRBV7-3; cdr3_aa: CASSLPESSHTPYLNNEQFF
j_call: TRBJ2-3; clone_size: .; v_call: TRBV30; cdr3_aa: CAWRRREVTDTQYF
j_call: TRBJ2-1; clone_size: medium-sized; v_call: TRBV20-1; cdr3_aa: CSARLTSGTSSYNEQFF
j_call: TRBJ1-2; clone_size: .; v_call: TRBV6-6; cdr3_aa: CASSPQGVYGYTF
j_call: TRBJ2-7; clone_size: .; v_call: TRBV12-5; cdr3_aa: CASGVDIDYEQYF
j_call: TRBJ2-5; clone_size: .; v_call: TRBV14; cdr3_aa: CASSQPTEGFWGETQYF
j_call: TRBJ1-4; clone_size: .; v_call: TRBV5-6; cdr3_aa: CASSLVDAGARGKLFF
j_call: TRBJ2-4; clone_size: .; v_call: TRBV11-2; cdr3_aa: CASSVLGTDVAKNIQYF
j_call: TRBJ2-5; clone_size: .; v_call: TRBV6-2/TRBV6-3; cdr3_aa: CASSYSTMGYRGKSDQETQYF
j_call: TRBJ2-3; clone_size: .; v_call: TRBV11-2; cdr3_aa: CASGPHSDTQYF
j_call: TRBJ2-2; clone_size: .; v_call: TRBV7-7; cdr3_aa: CASSFGTGTNTGELFF
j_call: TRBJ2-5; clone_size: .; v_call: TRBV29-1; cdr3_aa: CSVDKGGWQETQYF
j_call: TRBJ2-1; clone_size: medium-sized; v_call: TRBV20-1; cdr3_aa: CSAPGTRGSYNEQFF
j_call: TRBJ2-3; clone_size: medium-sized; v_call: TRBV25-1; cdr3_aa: CASSEPDTQYF
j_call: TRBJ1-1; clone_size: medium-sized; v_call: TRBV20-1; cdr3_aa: CSASLGGFNTEAFF
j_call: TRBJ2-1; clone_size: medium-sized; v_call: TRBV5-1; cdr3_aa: CASSLGRGHSYNEQFF
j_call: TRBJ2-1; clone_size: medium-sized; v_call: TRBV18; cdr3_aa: CASSPSGTGRNEQFF
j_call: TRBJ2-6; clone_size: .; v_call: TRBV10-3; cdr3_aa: CAISESIGGSGANVLTF
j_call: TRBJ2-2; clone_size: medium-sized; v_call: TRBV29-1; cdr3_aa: CSVGPGSGELFF